This T cell receptor beta chain was observed in a study of blood T cell repertoires in COVID-19. Self-reported history from a screening survey and questionnaire set each donor's cohort. Donors of Cohort 3 who recovered were those that had two negative PCRs, clearance, or symptom resolution. The length of the CDR3 is 15 residues. Germline V gives CDR1 LGHNA, CDR2 YNFKEQ. Trimming pared 0 bases from V and 0 bases from J, leaving 8 bases between. The protocol was immunoSEQ multiplex PCR, while the TCRdb copy is restricted to in-frame clones and leaves out a portion. The sample records a few hundred thousand clones, about 87% being singletons.

Specimen: PBMCs or T cells enriched from blood (not recorded which). This TCR was recovered from a woman younger than 30 who had recovered from COVID-19. The chain carries TRBV4-2 and TRBJ1-2, with unresolved D. CDR3 DNA sequence: TGTGCCAGCAGCCAAGATGCGGCAGCTAACTATGGCTACACCTTC. This codes for CASSQDAAANYGYTF.